This T cell receptor beta chain came from a study of shared clonotypes between healthy human individuals (TCRdb year 2020). Looking at the study overall: Two women and a few men aged 18 to 49 years were included in the cohort. Blood TCR repertoires of 5 or 6 healthy adults were deeply sequenced to estimate repertoire size and the extent of clonotype sharing between individuals. For each donor, three plates each were used for CD4 naive and CD4 memory, two plates were used for CD8 naive, and one plate was used for CD8 memory. Leukapheresis yielded between about 0.9 and 9.5 billion PBMCs per donor. To increase sequencing depth and limit assay-specific biases, TCR repertoire library preparation and sequencing were carried out by different laboratories using diverse techniques. Results the study describes overall, beyond this receptor: Even with the large sequencing depth, rarefaction of the sorted-subset datasets indicated that sequencing was incomplete. Higher generation probabilities were observed for clonotypes shared by all four sorted-subset donors than for non-shared clonotypes. Estimated clonotype richness was generally larger for naive than for memory subsets. Because the study included a small number of donors, the genetic and exposure-history diversity represented was limited. Based on pairwise subsampling, the degree of clonotype sharing among donors was expected to be affected by sequencing depth. Sampling was restricted to blood, and TCR repertoires in tissue are likely to differ from TCR repertoires in blood. When several donors were compared, the shared fraction of clonotypes was about 5% for naive CD4, approximately 3.5% for naive CD8, more than 2% for memory CD4, and 0.3% to 0.5% for memory CD8.

CD8 naive samples consisted of CD45RO-negative cells that were positively selected for CCR7, yielding a CD45RA+CCR7+ population without TemRA cells. Donors were healthy HIV-negative adults with no recently reported acute infections or vaccinations. All donors were Caucasian adults living in Nashville, Tennessee, USA. After blood collection by leukapheresis, PBMCs were isolated using Ficoll-Histopaque density gradient centrifugation and then cryopreserved in the vapor phase of liquid nitrogen. Analytical flow cytometry was used to check the purity and quantity of each magnetically sorted T cell population. Genomic DNA was isolated from every sorted fraction and measured by UV absorbance on a Nanodrop 2000c. The junction carries 9 bases between V and J, which are trimmed by 3 bases and 1 base respectively. From the germline V gene, CDR1 is SGHTA and CDR2 is FQGNSA. The CDR3 goes from the cysteine to the phenylalanine over 15 residues. Only the CDR3 part of the read is kept: 45 bases, read in frame from the first base.

TCR CDR3 regions were amplified from genomic DNA by multiplex PCR using the deep immunoSEQ assay. For each cell subset, the extracted genomic DNA was distributed evenly across all wells of several immunoSEQ 96-well plates, and each plate served as one replicate. Each replicate PCR for sorted subsets received 150 to 250 ng genomic DNA, equal to roughly 30,000 T cell genomes. Purified libraries were measured with a Qubit 3.0 fluorometer, size-checked on a Bioanalyzer 2100, and measured again with the KAPA Library Quantification kit. Every immunoSEQ 96-well plate was sequenced on a dedicated single-read 150-cycle Illumina NextSeq 550 flow cell. In the authors' own workflow: Because the immunoSEQ output included only junctional sequences and no quality scores, the filtering could not be the same as the filtering used for full-length reads. To assign V/J genes and CDR3, sequences were annotated against IMGT germline references using PyIR, a Python wrapper for IgBLAST v1.9. Reads were removed for weak V/J assignments (E-value above 1e-6), missing CDR3, stop codons, out-of-frame junctions, or ambiguous translated residues. V3J clonotypes were defined as sequences sharing an identical inferred V gene, J gene, and CDR3 amino acid sequence. Percentage overlap between repertoires was computed as shared unique clonotypes divided by the size of the smaller repertoire. Three approaches were used to assess repertoire richness: RTK rarefaction, the Chao1 estimator, and Recon v2.1 estimates of unobserved clonotypes. Generation probabilities for all TCRbeta clonotypes obtained by the gDNA method from a handful of donors were computed using OLGA. This is the immuneACCESS table as TCRdb keeps it, with only in-frame sequences that have V and J called. A part of the clones is gone; compared with another copy, unresolved V genes explain less than half, and the rest is unexplained. The DNA gave D and trimming, while V, J and clone size come from that table. The sample data list about 800,000 clones, and 90% to 97% of these were observed just once. Around 0.21% of the sample belongs to the ten largest clones.

The sample holds one count of this clone. Its antigen remains unidentified. Per-nucleotide qualities are absent, and no much larger clonotype sits a single base away. The sample consisted of naive CD8+ T cells sorted from blood. The cell subset or site label for this specimen denotes: CD45RA+CCR7+. In this chain, TRBV7-2 is recombined with TRBJ2-2, with a tentative D gene TRBD1 over 6 matching bases. The sequence was collected from a man aged 30 to 45 in good health. CDR3 sequence: CASSFLGQNTGELFF. The bases read TGTGCCAGCAGCTTCCTGGGACAGAACACCGGGGAGCTGTTTTTT.